The rows below give T cell receptor beta chains drawn from one sample of a study of regulatory T cells in long-lasting Graves disease. From the multiplex PCR reads, TCRdb called clonotypes with MiXCR, one entry per CDR3 protein. The sample has 430,000 or so distinct CDR3 sequences; roughly a fifth are singletons. The sequences come from peripheral blood mononuclear cells (PBMCs), collected when the disease was refractory, from a patient treated with antithyroid drugs. The receptor source for this set is a female donor with Graves disease. Both conserved end residues are trimmed from each CDR3. Size tells how often a clone was seen (once, few, many) or the class of an expanded clone, and some rows leave it out.

V gene	CDR3 length	J gene	clone size	CDR3 protein
TRBV11-2	15	TRBJ2-2	many	ASSRDLLGRALGELF
TRBV29-1	11	TRBJ2-2	few	SVEDLDTGELF
TRBV20-1	13	TRBJ2-5	few	SATTGGLLQETQY
TRBV28	12	TRBJ2-7	many	ASKTGGPRNEQY
TRBV25-1	10	TRBJ1-1	.	ASSETGAGAF
TRBV11-2	14	TRBJ1-1	many	ASSLNRFREGTEAF
TRBV5-5	14	TRBJ2-7	few	ASSSGTSTSAYEQY
TRBV5-1	13	TRBJ2-3	.	ASSLVRDPSDTQY
TRBV6-4	13	TRBJ2-7	.	ASIGPTGDLSEQY
TRBV5-1	10	TRBJ1-2	many	ASSPDRGGYT
TRBV14	13	TRBJ2-5	few	ASSQGDPVQETQY
TRBV7-8	14	TRBJ2-7	few	ASSSTLAGGPYEQY
TRBV13	15	TRBJ2-7	.	ASSLGGLAGNSYEQY
TRBV10-2	11	TRBJ2-2	.	ASSEPITGELF
TRBV6-4	13	TRBJ1-4	few	ASSEIEAGREKLF
TRBV28	12	TRBJ2-1	many	ASSPGQFLNEQF
TRBV4-1	18	TRBJ2-7	few	ASSQEVEQSRGLSRIEQY
TRBV28	12	TRBJ1-2	many	ATDPPIPFYGYT
TRBV28	12	TRBJ2-7	many	ASSIGRGTYEQY
TRBV4-2	13	TRBJ2-5	few	ASSQDPASGETQY
TRBV5-1	16	TRBJ2-7	.	ASSTRPGQGSLSYEQY
TRBV5-1	14	TRBJ1-1	.	ASSSPEGQSNTEAF
TRBV11-2	12	TRBJ2-7	.	ASTPEAPSNEQY
TRBV28	8	TRBJ2-7	.	ASSFGGQY
TRBV20-1	14	TRBJ2-1	.	SARPSGGSSYNEQF
TRBV4-1	12	TRBJ1-5	.	ASSPRASGQPQH
TRBV28	13	TRBJ2-2	many	ASSAGGPNTGELF
TRBV3-1	13	TRBJ2-7	many	ASSQDRGSSYEQY
TRBV6-2/TRBV6-3	11	TRBJ1-5	.	ATGGAGNQPQH
TRBV18	10	TRBJ1-1	many	ASSPQGFAAF
TRBV20-1	15	TRBJ1-6	few	SARETRKSSYNSPLH
TRBV29-1	12	TRBJ2-5	few	SASMDRVGETQY
TRBV15	11	TRBJ2-7	.	ATSRDSRFEQY
TRBV2	13	TRBJ1-5	many	ASSQTGNSNQPQH
TRBV12-3/TRBV12-4	14	TRBJ2-6	many	ASRAGASSGANVLT
TRBV28	12	TRBJ2-7	many	ASSGGVDSYEQY
TRBV3-1	12	TRBJ1-1	many	ASSRTDENTEAF
TRBV29-1	10	TRBJ1-5	many	SVSGEGQPQH
TRBV28	13	TRBJ2-7	many	ASSAGQGISYEQY
TRBV10-3	10	TRBJ2-5	many	AISEGPKTQY
TRBV6-1	13	TRBJ2-7	many	ASSPRSSGIYEQY
TRBV6-5	13	TRBJ1-3	many	ASSSHAGTGNTIY
TRBV29-1	11	TRBJ2-2	few	SIGRENTGELF
TRBV27	12	TRBJ2-3	.	ASSLGHRQDTQY
TRBV7-2	12	TRBJ1-6	.	ASSLGAYNSPLH
TRBV20-1	9	TRBJ2-7	many	SASGRPEQY
TRBV2	11	TRBJ1-2	many	AILTGVGYGYT
TRBV27	11	TRBJ2-7	.	ASSSPPKGEQY
TRBV20-1	10	TRBJ2-5	many	SARENEETQY
TRBV3-1	13	TRBJ2-5	many	ASSQEGHGQETQY
TRBV5-1	17	TRBJ1-1	few	ASSLRVGQSLTLNTEAF